The present entry profiles one T cell receptor (beta chain) with its context. The data are from a study of blood T cell repertoires in COVID-19. Overall study: The United States, Italy and Spain provided the acute and convalescent COVID-19 samples. Sample material is recorded as cDNA or gDNA derived from T cells, B-cell-depleted T cells, or PBMCs.

Per the study methods: Nucleated cell counts were estimated from reference gene primer amplification. Libraries were prepared by immunoSEQ multiplex PCR; TCRdb keeps only in-frame clonotypes and omits some of them. That table supplies the V and J calls and clone size; D and trimming were determined from the DNA. The sample records hundreds of thousands of clones, roughly 84% being singletons. Germline values: CDR1 SGHRS, CDR2 YFSETQ. With 4 bases removed from V and 0 bases from J, the gap between germline ends came to 7 bases. CDR3 length: 13 amino acids. V usage is TRBV5-1 and J usage is TRBJ2-5, with D perhaps TRBD1 (6 bases). The clonotype originates from a woman over 75 with active or convalescent COVID-19. Source material: peripheral blood. CDR3 region: CASSRDNQETQYF. In nucleotides, the CDR3 is TGCGCCAGCAGCCGGGACAACCAAGAGACCCAGTACTTC.